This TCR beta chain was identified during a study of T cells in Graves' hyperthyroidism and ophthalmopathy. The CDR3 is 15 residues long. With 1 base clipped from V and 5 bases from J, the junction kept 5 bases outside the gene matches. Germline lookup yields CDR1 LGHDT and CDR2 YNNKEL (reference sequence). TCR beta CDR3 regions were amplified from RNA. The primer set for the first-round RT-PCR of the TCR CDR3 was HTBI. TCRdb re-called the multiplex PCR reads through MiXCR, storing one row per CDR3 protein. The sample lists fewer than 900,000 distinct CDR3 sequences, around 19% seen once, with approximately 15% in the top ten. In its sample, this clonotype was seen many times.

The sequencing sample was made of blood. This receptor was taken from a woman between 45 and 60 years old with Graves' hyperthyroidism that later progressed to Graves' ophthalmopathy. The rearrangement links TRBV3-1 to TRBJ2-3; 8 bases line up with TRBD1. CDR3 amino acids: CASSQGGQGLDTQYF. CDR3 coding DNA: TGTGCCAGCAGCCAAGGAGGACAGGGACTAGATACGCAGTATTTT.